This TCR beta chain stems from a study of neurological immune-mediated disorders. This clonotype occurred many times. MiXCR, applied by TCRdb to the 5' RACE reads, yields one record per CDR3 protein. The table lists 55,000 to 75,000 distinct CDR3 sequences, 2% to 3% of them singletons. Germline assignment: CDR1 MNHEY and CDR2 SVGEGT. V dropped 4 bases and J dropped 0 bases, with 16 bases sitting between them. CDR3 length equals 17 residues. This TCR came from a man between 45 and 60 years old with multiple sclerosis. Sequencing was done on a sample of PBMCs. The chain is built from TRBV6-2 or TRBV6-3 and TRBJ2-1; the D gene could be TRBD1 or TRBD2 (6 bases each). This chain's CDR3 is CASSSVQGLSSYNEQFF. The DNA for the CDR3 is TGTGCCAGCAGTTCAGTACAGGGACTGAGCTCCTACAATGAGCAGTTCTTC.